These T cell receptor beta chains were read from a single sample in a study of blood T cells in healthy people across ages. MiXCR, applied by TCRdb to the 5' RACE reads, yields one record per CDR3 protein. The sample has almost 550,000 distinct CDR3 sequences, about 24% seen once. Separately, the same data were catalogued under a study of T cells of mothers and their children.

The source material was blood. Every receptor here comes from a boy between 10 and 17 years old in good health. The CDR3 runs from the conserved cysteine through the conserved F or W. D genes are given only for firm matches. Where a row states a size, it is once, few, many or the class of an expanded clone; other rows omit it.

v_gene	len	j_gene	d_gene	abundance	CDR3nt	CDR3aa
TRBV19	15	TRBJ1-5	-	few	TGTGCCAGTAGTATTGCGGGGGCCGGCAATCAGCCCCAGCATTTT	CASSIAGAGNQPQHF
TRBV6-5	15	TRBJ1-5	TRBD1	few	TGTGCCAGCAGAAAGACAGGGATGGGCAATCAGCCCCAGCATTTT	CASRKTGMGNQPQHF
TRBV9	13	TRBJ2-7	-	few	TGTGCCAGCAGTGACGACCTGGAATACGAGCAGTACTTC	CASSDDLEYEQYF
TRBV4-3	14	TRBJ1-2	TRBD1	few	TGCGCCAGCAGCCAAAGGACAGGTCGCTATGGCCACACCTTC	CASSQRTGRYGHTF
TRBV15	17	TRBJ1-4	-	-	TGTGCCACCAGCAGAGATAGCAGTAGTTTAACTAATGAAAAACTGTTTTTT	CATSRDSSSLTNEKLFF
TRBV14	14	TRBJ1-4	TRBD1	-	TGTGCCAGCAGCCCCCGACAGGGAAATGAAAAACTGTTTTTT	CASSPRQGNEKLFF
TRBV7-8	14	TRBJ2-7	-	few	TGTGCCAGCAGCCGCACTACTGGAACCTACGAGCAGTACTTC	CASSRTTGTYEQYF
TRBV7-2	16	TRBJ2-1	TRBD1	-	TGTGCCAGCAGCCCAGGCTGGACAGGGGGGTACAATGAGCAGTTCTTC	CASSPGWTGGYNEQFF
TRBV6-5	15	TRBJ1-1	-	few	TGTGCCAGCAGTTCCCCCGGGGCTGGGAACACTGAAGCTTTCTTT	CASSSPGAGNTEAFF
TRBV20-1	15	TRBJ2-2	-	few	TGCAGTGCTAGGGTTACAGGTCATGTCGCCGGGGAGCTGTTTTTT	CSARVTGHVAGELFF
TRBV29-1	13	TRBJ1-2	-	-	TGCACCATAACTCTGGCGGTTAACTATGGCTACACCTTC	CTITLAVNYGYTF
TRBV6-1	13	TRBJ2-5	-	few	TGTGCCAGCAGCACGGTCGTACAAGAGACCCAGTACTTC	CASSTVVQETQYF
TRBV29-1	15	TRBJ2-6	-	few	TGCAGCGTTATTCTAAATCTTTTGGGGGCCAACGTCCTGACTTTC	CSVILNLLGANVLTF
TRBV6-5	17	TRBJ2-1	TRBD2	few	TGTGCCAGCAGTTACGCCTCCCTAGCGGGAAATTTTGGTGAGCAGTTCTTC	CASSYASLAGNFGEQFF
TRBV7-2	18	TRBJ1-5	TRBD1	few	TGTGCCAGCAGCGTCGGGACAGGGACTGCCCTTTCGAGGCAGCCCCAGCATTTT	CASSVGTGTALSRQPQHF
TRBV19	14	TRBJ1-4	-	few	TGTGCCAGTAGTATTGTTGGTAATAATGAAAAACTGTTTTTT	CASSIVGNNEKLFF
TRBV18	14	TRBJ2-3	-	-	TGTGCCAGCTCACCATCCAGGGGGGTAAATACGCAGTATTTT	CASSPSRGVNTQYF
TRBV6-2/TRBV6-3	17	TRBJ2-3	-	-	TGTGCCAGCAGTTACTCGAGTGTGACGGAAAGCACAGATACGCAGTATTTT	CASSYSSVTESTDTQYF
TRBV4-1	16	TRBJ2-1	TRBD2	once	TGCGCCAGCAGCCATCTGCTAGCGGGAGCCCCCAATGAGCAGTTCTTC	CASSHLLAGAPNEQFF
TRBV20-1	13	TRBJ1-2	-	-	TGCAGTGCTAGTCCACAATTTAACTATGGCTACACCTTC	CSASPQFNYGYTF
TRBV3-1	15	TRBJ2-3	TRBD2	few	TGTGCCAGCAGCCTTAGCGGGGCTAGCACAGATACGCAGTATTTT	CASSLSGASTDTQYF
TRBV5-1	17	TRBJ2-2	-	-	TGCGCCAGCAGCTTTCTGTCGGAGGGCCGGTTGGGCGGGGAGCTGTTTTTT	CASSFLSEGRLGGELFF
TRBV7-9	13	TRBJ2-1	-	few	TGTGCCAGCAGCTATTCTCCGGGACTTGATCACTTCTTC	CASSYSPGLDHFF
TRBV2	14	TRBJ2-4	TRBD2	few	TGTGCCAGCAGTGGGGGGGACTACCGGGACATTCAGTACTTC	CASSGGDYRDIQYF
TRBV27	13	TRBJ2-7	-	-	TGTGCCAGCAGTTTGGCTGGGGTGGGGAAGCAGTACTTC	CASSLAGVGKQYF
TRBV3-1	15	TRBJ2-5	-	few	TGTGCCAGCAGCCCACTACCAAATGGGAAAGAGACCCAGTACTTC	CASSPLPNGKETQYF
TRBV29-1	15	TRBJ2-1	TRBD2	-	TGCAGCGCTATGGGACTAGCGGGAGGAAACAATGAGCAGTTCTTC	CSAMGLAGGNNEQFF
TRBV27	14	TRBJ1-5	-	few	TGTGCCAGCAGTTTATGGGGCAACAATCAGCCCCAGCATTTT	CASSLWGNNQPQHF
TRBV3-1	18	TRBJ2-1	TRBD2	few	TGTGCCAGCAGCCAAGATCTACCGGGACTAGCGGGGGGGAAAGAGCAGTTCTTC	CASSQDLPGLAGGKEQFF
TRBV11-3	15	TRBJ2-1	TRBD2	few	TGTGCCAGCAGCGCGCTAGCGGGGGGGCTCAATGAGCAGTTCTTC	CASSALAGGLNEQFF
TRBV20-1	18	TRBJ2-2	TRBD2	-	TGCAGTGCTCACCGAGGGACTAGCGGGAGGGGGAACACCGGGGAGCTGTTTTTT	CSAHRGTSGRGNTGELFF
TRBV11-3	14	TRBJ2-3	TRBD1	few	TGTGCCAGCAGCTTAGATCCGAGGGACAGCCAGCAGTATTTT	CASSLDPRDSQQYF
TRBV6-5	15	TRBJ2-3	TRBD2	-	TGTGCCAGCACCTCGGGACTAGGGGCACCAGATACGCAGTATTTT	CASTSGLGAPDTQYF
TRBV29-1	13	TRBJ2-5	-	-	TGCAGCGGACCCTCAGGGGTTCCGGAGACCCAGTACTTC	CSGPSGVPETQYF
TRBV7-2	13	TRBJ2-7	-	-	TGTGCCAGCAGCTTAGCATCAGACTACAAGCAGTACTTC	CASSLASDYKQYF
TRBV27	10	TRBJ2-7	-	-	TGTGCCATAAACCCTACGAAGCAGTACTTC	CAINPTKQYF
TRBV20-1	14	TRBJ2-5	-	-	TGCAGTTCGGGGAGGGGGGTATCCGAAGAGACCCAGTACTTC	CSSGRGVSEETQYF
TRBV7-2	15	TRBJ2-1	-	few	TGTGCCAGCAGCTCCCCAGGTGGGCTGATCAATGAGCAGTTCTTC	CASSSPGGLINEQFF
TRBV4-1	13	TRBJ2-1	TRBD1	-	TGCGCCAGCAGCCGAACAGGGGCAACTGAGCAGTTCTTC	CASSRTGATEQFF
TRBV5-1	20	TRBJ2-5	TRBD1	-	TGCGCCAGCAGCGTACCCATCGGGAAACAAATACAGGGGTTTCAAGAGACCCAGTACTTC	CASSVPIGKQIQGFQETQYF
TRBV20-1	15	TRBJ2-4	-	-	TGCAGTACTAGAGTGGGCCACACAGCCAAAAACATTCAGTACTTC	CSTRVGHTAKNIQYF
TRBV25-1	14	TRBJ2-5	-	-	TGTGCCAGCAGCGGGGGACGGAGTAAAGAGACCCAGTACTTC	CASSGGRSKETQYF
TRBV28	16	TRBJ2-3	-	many	TGTGCCAGCAGTTTACTAGACTCGACTGGCACAGATACGCAGTACTTT	CASSLLDSTGTDTQYF
TRBV7-2	17	TRBJ2-7	TRBD1	-	TGTGCCAGCAGCTTAAATCCCCCGGGGACAGGGCTCTGCGAGCAGTACTTC	CASSLNPPGTGLCEQYF
TRBV2	14	TRBJ2-7	-	many	TGTGCCAGCAGTCCACCGGGACCACCTTACGAGCAGTACTTC	CASSPPGPPYEQYF